Sequencing of this T cell receptor (beta chain) was carried out in a study of cytomegalovirus exposure and HLA in healthy donors (dated by TCRdb to 2015 to 2018). Some background on the complete study: An earlier analysis of approximately 640 of the donors reported 250 to 300 Gb of sequence data and 120 million or so unique TCR beta sequences from some 180 million T cells. Approximately 310 gigabases of sequencing data and approximately 80 million unique TCR sequences were included in an early release covering several hundred HLA-typed donors. The genetic ancestry cluster associated with self-reported Caucasian donors included about four fifths of the roughly 410 genotyped donors. The aim of the study was to test whether cataloging public T cell receptors could identify signatures of past pathogen exposure. Using immunosequencing, the study profiled T cell repertoires from roughly 650 subjects and related those repertoires to cytomegalovirus serostatus. Along with the roughly 700-subject first cohort, a separate validation cohort of over a hundred different subjects was used. High-throughput TCR immunosequencing, statistical association of individual TCRs with disease status, and machine learning were combined to predict cytomegalovirus infection status. To study patterns of TCR occurrence, a later analysis re-analyzed previously published TCR beta repertoires from 500 to 850 donors and added high-resolution HLA genotyping. The later analysis used no new phenotypic data to find candidate immune exposures, relying instead on TCR beta sequences and their occurrence across donors. An earlier analysis of about 620 of the donors applied high-throughput TCR beta sequencing to assess whether each TCR beta V gene segment acted as functional or pseudogenic. Donor age, sex, ethnicity and CMV serostatus were compiled together with the repertoire data. A later genetic analysis took genome-wide SNP genotypes for about 60% of the roughly 670 donors and used that subset as a discovery cohort. Every discovery cohort repertoire had been produced on one sequencing platform. Both class I and class II loci were covered by HLA typing, at four-digit resolution. The number of donors typed differed by locus, with roughly 620-630 for A, B, C, DRB1 and DQB1, approximately 500 for DQA1, 600 to 610 for DPA1, and under 490 for DPB1. Several DR-DQ haplotypes were handled as single units for association and clustering because linkage in the cohort was strong. Among some 400 genotyped donors of the cohort, an average of about 240,000 unique TCR beta nucleotide sequences were sequenced per donor, roughly 18% of them non-productive.

Receptors were amplified or captured by the immunoSEQ multiplex PCR assay. A mixture of 60 forward primers for TCR Vbeta segments and 13 reverse primers for TCR Jbeta segments was used in the multiplex PCR. The CDR3 region of rearranged TCR beta genes was amplified from genomic DNA with a multiplex PCR assay. Amplified TCR beta libraries were sequenced as 87-base-pair reads on the Illumina HiSeq System. The authors' analysis ran thus. Across the 700 or so repertoires, a later analysis counted tens of millions of unique TCR beta chains, roughly 11 million of which were shared by at least two donors. Raw reads were error-corrected and collapsed into unique sequences with a nearest-neighbor algorithm that merged closely related sequences to remove PCR and sequencing errors. To assign V, D and J gene segments, CDR3 sequences were aligned to IMGT reference sequences. For a sequence to be retained, at least a six-nucleotide match to both a V gene segment and a J gene segment was required. A rearrangement was called productive if the CDR3 had no stop codons and remained in frame with V and J, and every other rearrangement was called non-productive. Following IMGT convention, CDR3 was defined as the stretch from the second conserved V-encoded cysteine to the conserved J-encoded phenylalanine. Sequences without an unambiguous match to a single V gene segment were excluded from the earlier analysis of about 630 of the donors. An earlier analysis of some 500 of the donors classified V segments as functional when productive rearrangements were above 56.7% and as segregating when the standard deviation between donors was above 5%. To diagnose cytomegalovirus status from the catalog of TCR beta chain sequences, a statistical classification framework was built. A later analysis assigned V and J genes by comparing TCR nucleotide sequences with IMGT/GENE-DB human TR gene sequences. A later analysis assigned CDR3 sequences and most-parsimonious VDJ recombination scenarios with the TCRdist pipeline. In a later analysis, each TCR beta chain was defined by its CDR3 amino acid sequence together with its V-gene family, and reads without a unique V-gene family were excluded. A later analysis removed 600 or so highly shared, low-generation-probability nucleotide sequences to deal with suspected cross-contamination and a sequencing artifact. In a later analysis, a clonal expansion index was calculated for each public chain from normalized within-repertoire ranks of inferred template counts. A later analysis computed generation probabilities with a VDJ recombination model fitted to out-of-frame rearrangements, and checked the results against IGoR. In a later analysis, TCR-TCR, TCR-HLA and TCR-CMV co-occurrence was scored with hypergeometric tests, and a repertoire-size bias correction was applied to TCR pairs. False discovery rates were estimated in a later analysis by permuting HLA or CMV assignments 20 times. In a later analysis, co-occurring TCRs were grouped with DBSCAN, and TCRdist sequence similarity was added when clustering was performed within HLA-allele-positive subsets. Co-occurrence clustering excluded repertoires with fewer than 30,000 or more than 120,000 public chains, plus five with anomalous nucleotide sharing. Here the immuneACCESS table is served through TCRdb, limited to in-frame sequences with V and J called. Missing clones are a known gap in these copies; in checked studies unresolved V genes cover under half, and the rest lacks a known reason. V, J and clone size reflect that table, while D and trimming were determined from the DNA. Counted in this sample were approximately 290,000 clones; roughly 80% of them appeared once. The top ten clones comprise over 0.3% of the sample.

The investigation overall reported the following: A further reported finding was that TCR beta sequences accurately predicted the HLA-A and HLA-B alleles for most subjects in the first cohort. In a later genetic analysis, a missense DCLRE1C variant was associated with V-gene and J-gene trimming of TCR beta chains, and the association was replicated in an independent cohort. Compared with the roughly 670-donor mean, donors in an Asian-associated ancestry cluster had fewer N-insertions in productive TCRs, according to a later genetic analysis. In a later analysis, 16,951 TCR beta sequences were associated with specific HLA alleles at a false discovery rate of 0.05. This cohort had only TCR beta chains sequenced, and the lack of alpha or paired-chain data limited which features could be detected. A cluster of highly shared sequence variants was judged likely to represent a technical artifact of the sequencing pipeline. Linkage disequilibrium might explain the correlated functional status among segregating V segments, but an unknown experimental factor could not be excluded. A later analysis reported that several top co-occurrence clusters appeared linked to parvovirus B19, influenza, CMV and Epstein-Barr virus. In both the original and validation cohorts, the classifier was reported to diagnose cytomegalovirus status with high specificity and sensitivity. A later analysis found that most CMV-associated TCR beta chains appeared HLA-restricted, with HLA associations seemingly driven largely by CMV exposure. When HLA alleles, especially DR and DQ, strongly co-occurred, attributing TCR associations to individual alleles was difficult. It was suggested by the authors that the approach could potentially be generalized to other disease states and immunological phenotypes. In vitro tests confirmed that a few of the cytomegalovirus-associated TCR beta chains recognize cytomegalovirus antigens. Across donors, most TCR sequences were observed very rarely, whereas some public TCRs were present in many individuals. Compared with equally common non-associated chains, HLA-associated TCR beta chains in a later analysis were more clonally expanded and had lower generation probabilities. A total of roughly 160 TCR beta chains were listed by the study as associated with cytomegalovirus. Immune exposure information for the cohort was limited to CMV serostatus. In a later analysis, the rate of TCR association differed among HLA loci, with DRB1 alleles having the most associated TCRs and HLA-C alleles having the fewest. Because counts were too low, seventeen rarely observed V segments, including chromosome 9 orphons, were excluded from the earlier analysis of 587 of the donors. Roughly uniform sequencing depth across donors was assumed in presence/absence analyses, although this assumption may not hold. In an earlier analysis of about 600 of the donors, most TCR beta V segments appeared in productive rearrangements about 90% or about 30% of the time, broadly matching IMGT annotations. Because HLA typing was missing for some donors at each locus, association tests included only the typed subset.

A note on this clone: The antigen it recognizes is unknown. Per-nucleotide qualities are absent, and no much larger clonotype sits a single base away.

The cohort consisted of 670 or so healthy bone marrow donors. At the time of sampling, every cohort member was nominally healthy, though immune exposures that went unrecorded were likely present. The donor tested CMV seronegative, placing the donor among the approximately 360 seronegative members of the cohort. Every donor gave a peripheral blood sample, and the peripheral blood mononuclear cells from that sample were used for TCR beta sequencing. Genomic DNA was extracted from the blood cell samples with the Qiagen DNeasy Blood Extraction Kit. The specimen was PBMCs. The TCR sequence derives from a girl aged 2 to 10 in good health and CMV-seronegative.

At the DNA level, the sequence is TGTGCCAGCAGCTCCGAGAGGGTGGACATTCAGTACTTC. Its protein product is CASSSERVDIQYF. The sequence links TRBV2 to TRBJ2-4, and the D gene may be TRBD2, 5 bases matching. Based on the germline V gene, the CDR1 and CDR2 sequences are SNHLY and FYNNEI. The CDR3 covers 13 residues, taking in both the cysteine and the phenylalanine. Just the 39-base CDR3 DNA is kept, in frame starting at base 1. Trimming costs V 6 bases and J 8 bases, and their ends lie 14 bases apart.